What follows describes a single T cell receptor (beta chain). Clones were read by immunoSEQ multiplex PCR, and TCRdb kept only the in-frame ones, dropping some. Of over 250,000 clones in the sample, about 89% were seen once. The sample is drawn from a study of blood T cell repertoires in COVID-19. At the level of the study: T cells, B-cell-depleted T cells, or PBMCs provided the cDNA or gDNA that served as material.

The CDR3 runs to 17 residues. The V gene's germline CDR1 is SGHRS and CDR2 YFSETQ. Between the trimmed V and J ends, which lost 0 bases and 4 bases, there was a span of 17 bases. Sequencing input: PBMCs or T cells enriched from blood (not recorded which). The TCR sequence derives from a woman aged 25 to 39 who had recovered from COVID-19. The chain recombines TRBV5-1 with TRBJ2-1; D is possibly TRBD2 (7 bases). The CDR3 spells CASSLEGGGPEYNEQFF. CDR3 in DNA: TGCGCCAGCAGCTTGGAAGGGGGGGGCCCAGAGTACAATGAGCAGTTCTTC.